This TCR beta chain was captured by sequencing in a study of blood T cell repertoires in COVID-19. V lost 2 bases, J lost 5 bases, and 1 base stayed unmatched. Germline values: CDR1 SGDLS, CDR2 YYNGEE. This CDR3 spans 13 amino acids. Assay used: immunoSEQ multiplex PCR; TCRdb lists only in-frame clones, some missing. The sample yields around 200,000 clones, about 88% seen once. The source of this sequence is a young man with active or convalescent COVID-19. V is TRBV9 and J is TRBJ2-5; 9 nucleotides align to TRBD1. The sample consisted of peripheral blood. The CDR3 nucleotides are TGTGCCAGCAGCGTGGGACAGGGCGAGACCCAGTACTTC. It specifies CASSVGQGETQYF.